This T cell receptor (beta chain) derives from a study of shared clonotypes between healthy human individuals. TCRdb's copy holds only in-frame clones and misses some; the assay was immunoSEQ multiplex PCR. The data contain about 610,000 clones, approximately 96% of them singletons. Naive CD8 cells were CD45RO-negative, positively selected for CCR7, excluding terminally differentiated effector memory CD45RA+ cells. The CDR3 totals 24 residues. V trimming: 3 bases; J trimming: 1 base; junction bases outside the gene matches: 24. CDR1 is SGDLS and CDR2 is YYNGEE in the germline V gene. The sequencing sample was made of naive CD8+ T cells sorted from blood. The receptor was isolated from a woman aged 25-40 years in good health. This rearrangement joins TRBV9 to TRBJ2-1; 14 nucleotides match TRBD2. The CDR3 DNA reads as TGTGCCAGCAGCGCACCGCAGAACCATCCACGGACTAGCGGGAGGAAATCATCCTACAATGAGCAGTTCTTC. Its translation is CASSAPQNHPRTSGRKSSYNEQFF.